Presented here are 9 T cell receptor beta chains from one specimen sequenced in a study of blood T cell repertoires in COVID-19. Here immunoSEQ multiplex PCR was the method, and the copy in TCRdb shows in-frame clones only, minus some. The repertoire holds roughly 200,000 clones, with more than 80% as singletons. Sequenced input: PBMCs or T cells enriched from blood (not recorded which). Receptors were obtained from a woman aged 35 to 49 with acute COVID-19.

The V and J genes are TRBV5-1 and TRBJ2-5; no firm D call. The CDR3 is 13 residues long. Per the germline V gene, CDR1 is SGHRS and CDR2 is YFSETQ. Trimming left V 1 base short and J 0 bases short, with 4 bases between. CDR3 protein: CASSLQYQETQYF. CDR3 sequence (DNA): TGCGCCAGCAGCTTGCAGTACCAAGAGACCCAGTACTTC.

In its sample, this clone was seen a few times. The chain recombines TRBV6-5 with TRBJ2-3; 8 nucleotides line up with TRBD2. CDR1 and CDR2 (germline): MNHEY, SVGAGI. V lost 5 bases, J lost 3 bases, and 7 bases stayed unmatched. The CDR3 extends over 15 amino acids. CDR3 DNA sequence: TGTGCCAGCAGTCGCCCGGGGGGGCAGACAGATACGCAGTATTTT. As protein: CASSRPGGQTDTQYF.

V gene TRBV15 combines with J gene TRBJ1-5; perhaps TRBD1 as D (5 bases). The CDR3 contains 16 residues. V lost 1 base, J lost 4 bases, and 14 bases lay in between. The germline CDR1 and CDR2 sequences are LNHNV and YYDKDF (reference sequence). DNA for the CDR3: TGTGCCACCAGCAGAGGTAGGCAGGGTGGTAATCAGCCCCAGCATTTT. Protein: CATSRGRQGGNQPQHF.

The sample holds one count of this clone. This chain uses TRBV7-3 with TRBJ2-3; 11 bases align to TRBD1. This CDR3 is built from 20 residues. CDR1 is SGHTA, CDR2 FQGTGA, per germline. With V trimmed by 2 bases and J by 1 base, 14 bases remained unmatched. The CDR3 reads CASSLRTGGGEVDGTDTQYF. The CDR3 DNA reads TGTGCCAGCAGCTTACGGACAGGGGGCGGTGAGGTAGATGGCACAGATACGCAGTATTTT.

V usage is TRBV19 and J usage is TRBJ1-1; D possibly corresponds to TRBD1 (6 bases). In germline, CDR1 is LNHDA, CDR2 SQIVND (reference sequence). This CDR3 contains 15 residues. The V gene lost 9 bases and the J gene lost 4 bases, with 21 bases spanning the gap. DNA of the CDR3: TGTGCCAGCACTATATCGGGGGCGGGAGGCACTGAAGCTTTCTTT. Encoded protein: CASTISGAGGTEAFF.

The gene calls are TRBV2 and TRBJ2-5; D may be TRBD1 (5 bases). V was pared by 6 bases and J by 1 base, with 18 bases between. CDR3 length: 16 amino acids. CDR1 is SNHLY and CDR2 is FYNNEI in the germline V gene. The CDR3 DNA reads TGTGCCAGCAGAACGATACGACAGCCTATCCAAGAGACCCAGTACTTC. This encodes CASRTIRQPIQETQYF.

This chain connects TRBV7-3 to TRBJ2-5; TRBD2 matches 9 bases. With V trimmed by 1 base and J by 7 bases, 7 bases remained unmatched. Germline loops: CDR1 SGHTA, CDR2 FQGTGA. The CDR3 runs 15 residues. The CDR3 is CASSLRASGAGTQYF. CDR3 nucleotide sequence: TGTGCCAGCAGCTTAAGGGCTAGCGGGGCCGGGACCCAGTACTTC.

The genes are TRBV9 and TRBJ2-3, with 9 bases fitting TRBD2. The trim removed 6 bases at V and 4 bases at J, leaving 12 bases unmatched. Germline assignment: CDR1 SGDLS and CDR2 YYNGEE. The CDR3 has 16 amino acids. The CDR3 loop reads CASTPRERGAADTQYF. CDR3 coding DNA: TGTGCCAGCACCCCCAGGGAGCGGGGGGCGGCAGATACGCAGTATTTT.

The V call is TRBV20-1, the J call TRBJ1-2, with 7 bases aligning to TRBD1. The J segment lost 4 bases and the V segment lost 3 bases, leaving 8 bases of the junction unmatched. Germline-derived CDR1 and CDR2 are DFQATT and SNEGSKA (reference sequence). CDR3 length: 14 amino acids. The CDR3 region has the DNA TGCAGTGCTAGTATACAGGGGAGTGCCTATGGCTACACCTTC. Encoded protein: CSASIQGSAYGYTF.